The 17 T cell receptor beta chains below all came from one sample that was sequenced in a study of cytomegalovirus exposure and HLA in healthy donors. The PCR ran on 60 Vbeta and 13 Jbeta primers. The table came from immunoSEQ multiplex PCR; TCRdb's copy has only in-frame clones and leaves some out. In the table there are about 200,000 clones, 79% of which are singletons. The sequenced sample was PBMCs. Every receptor here comes from a middle-aged man in good health and CMV-seronegative.

This rearrangement joins TRBV6-5 to TRBJ2-1, with D possibly matching TRBD1 (6 bases). Trimming shortened V by 5 bases and J by 7 bases, and 12 bases separated the two germline ends. The CDR3 spans 13 residues. The germline CDR1 and CDR2 sequences are MNHEY and SVGAGI. The CDR3 DNA is TGTGCCAGCAGTGACTACAGGGTAAATGAGCAGTTCTTC. Translated: CASSDYRVNEQFF.

This chain links TRBV27 with TRBJ2-6; TRBD1 matches at 7 bases. V lost 6 bases and J lost 1; bases outside the gene matches: 3. The CDR3 is 15 residues long. Germline V gene sequence: CDR1 MNHEY, CDR2 SMNVEV (reference sequence). In DNA, the CDR3 is TGTGCCAGCAGGATACAGGGGTCTGGGGCCAACGTCCTGACTTTC. Protein product: CASRIQGSGANVLTF. Drawing the rest from reference TRBV27 and TRBJ2-6, the complete variable domain is EAQVTQNPRYLITVTGKKLTVTCSQNMNHEYMSWYRQDPGLGLRQIYYSMNVEVTDKGDVPEGYKVSRKEKRNFPLILESPSPNQTSLYFCASRIQGSGANVLTFGAGSRLTVL.

This clone appeared once. J is TRBJ1-2 and V is TRBV27, with 8 bases fitting TRBD1. The germline gives CDR1 MNHEY, CDR2 SMNVEV (reference sequence). Losses at the gene ends were 6 bases for V and 4 bases for J; bases not matched to a gene: 10. The CDR3 has 15 residues. The DNA of the CDR3 is TGTGCCAGCAGCCACCTGTCAGGGGGCACCTATGGCTACACCTTC. Translating it yields CASSHLSGGTYGYTF.

The gene calls are TRBV30 and TRBJ2-1; 12 bases are a match to TRBD2. With V trimmed by 0 bases and J by 0 bases, 6 bases remained unmatched. Per the germline V gene, CDR1 is GTSNPN and CDR2 is SVGIG (reference sequence). The CDR3 spans 18 residues. The CDR3 nucleotides are TGTGCCTGGAGTGTACGCACTAGCGGGAGGCGCTCCTACAATGAGCAGTTCTTC. This translates into CAWSVRTSGRRSYNEQFF.

J is TRBJ2-7 and V is TRBV6-6; D remains ambiguous. CDR1 is MNHNY and CDR2 is SVGAGI in the germline V gene (reference sequence). This CDR3 is built from 13 residues. V was cut by 2 bases and J by 3 bases, with 8 bases left in between. In nucleotides, the CDR3 is TGTGCCAGCAGTTACATCGAGTTCTACGAGCAGTACTTC. It translates to CASSYIEFYEQYF.

The chain uses TRBV29-1 and TRBJ2-7; 11 bases map to TRBD1. The CDR3 contains 16 residues. Trimming removed 4 bases from V and 2 bases from J; junction bases left unmatched: 10. From germline, CDR1 is SQVTM and CDR2 ANQGSEA. The CDR3 loop is CSVVVGQGGYAYEQYF. CDR3 nucleotide sequence: TGCAGCGTTGTTGTGGGACAGGGGGGATACGCCTACGAGCAGTACTTC.

The chain couples TRBV9 to TRBJ2-3; D is unresolved. V was pared by 5 bases and J by 6 bases, with 7 bases between. The CDR3 extends over 11 amino acids. Germline V CDR1 and CDR2: SGDLS, YYNGEE. This CDR3 reads CASSFSDTQYF. The CDR3 DNA reads TGTGCCAGCAGTTTTAGTGATACGCAGTATTTT.

This chain joins TRBV9 and TRBJ2-2; D is unclear. V lost 6 bases and J 1 base, leaving 4 bases between the germline ends. This CDR3 is built from 12 residues. Germline V CDR1 and CDR2: SGDLS, YYNGEE. Here the CDR3 DNA reads TGTGCCAGCACTAGGAACACCGGGGAGCTGTTTTTT. Translation: CASTRNTGELFF.

This chain connects TRBV6-1 to TRBJ2-1; the match to TRBD2 covers 13 bases. J lost 10 bases, V lost 8 bases, and 8 bases had no gene match. Germline V gene data show CDR1 as MNHNS and CDR2 as SASEGT. The CDR3 has 14 residues. The CDR3 sequence: CASSGTSGIDEQFF. The DNA of the CDR3 is TGTGCCAGCTCCGGGACTAGCGGGATCGACGAGCAGTTCTTC.

This chain links TRBV19 with TRBJ2-1, with 13 positions matching TRBD2. With 3 bases clipped from V and 6 bases from J, the junction kept 14 bases outside the gene matches. The CDR3 is 19 residues long. Germline CDR1 LNHDA, CDR2 SQIVND (reference sequence). CDR3 sequence (DNA): TGTGCCAGTAGTATGGTGACCGGGACTAGCGGGAAGGTGGGCAATGAGCAGTTCTTC. Amino acids: CASSMVTGTSGKVGNEQFF.

The V call is TRBV30, the J call TRBJ2-5, with TRBD2 matching over 12 bases. The end of the DNA aligns better with TRBJ2-7, so the J call may be wrong. Germline lookup yields CDR1 GTSNPN and CDR2 SVGIG (reference sequence). The CDR3 consists of 14 residues. The CDR3 DNA follows: TGTGCCTGGGACCTAGCGGGAGGGGCCCACGAGCAGTACTTC. It codes for CAWDLAGGAHEQYF.

V usage is TRBV2 and J usage is TRBJ2-1; D is undetermined. V shed 3 bases and J shed 0 bases, with 6 bases lying between them. This CDR3 region has 14 residues. Germline loops: CDR1 SNHLY, CDR2 FYNNEI. The CDR3 sequence: CASSDLSSYNEQFF. The CDR3 nucleotides are TGTGCCAGCAGTGACTTGAGCTCCTACAATGAGCAGTTCTTC.

V gene TRBV2 combines with J gene TRBJ2-1, with a possible D match to TRBD2 (6 bases). Between the trimmed V and J ends, which lost 4 bases and 7 bases, there was a span of 8 bases. The germline gives CDR1 SNHLY, CDR2 FYNNEI. The CDR3 loop spans 12 amino acids. The CDR3 sequence is CASSAAGNEQFF. CDR3 bases: TGTGCCAGCAGTGCGGCGGGAAATGAGCAGTTCTTC. Drawing the rest from reference TRBV2 and TRBJ2-1, the complete variable domain is EPEVTQTPSHQVTQMGQEVILRCVPISNHLYFYWYRQILGQKVEFLVSFYNNEISEKSEIFDDQFSVERPDGSNFTLKIRSTKLEDSAMYFCASSAAGNEQFFGPGTRLTVL.

The DNA for the CDR3 is TGTGCCAGCAGCAACCCCCCGGGAGGGCCGAGCTCCTACGAGCAGTACTTC. Its protein product is CASSNPPGGPSSYEQYF. The chain employs TRBV5-4 and TRBJ2-7; TRBD2 aligns across 8 bases. This CDR3 is built from 17 residues. Germline V gene data show CDR1 as SGHNT and CDR2 as YYREEE (reference sequence). J lost 0 bases, V lost 4 bases, and 12 bases had no gene match.

In its sample, this clone was seen a few times. DNA for the CDR3: TGTGCCAGCGCGTCCACGCATAGCAATCAGCCCCAGCATTTT. Its protein product is CASASTHSNQPQHF. The chain recombines TRBV2 with TRBJ1-5; the D is unclear. The V end was cut by 8 bases, the J end by 0 bases, with 11 bases between. The CDR3 has 14 amino acids. Germline V gene data show CDR1 as SNHLY and CDR2 as FYNNEI.

V usage is TRBV27 and J usage is TRBJ2-1; 11 bases agree with TRBD2. Trimming at V came to 0 bases and at J to 5 bases, leaving 0 bases not matched to a gene. CDR3 length: 15 amino acids. The germline V gene encodes CDR1 MNHEY and CDR2 SMNVEV (reference sequence). As DNA, the CDR3 is TGTGCCAGCAGTTTATCGACTAGCGGGAACAATGAGCAGTTCTTC. Amino acids: CASSLSTSGNNEQFF.

V gene TRBV5-1 combines with J gene TRBJ2-7, with 8 positions matching TRBD1. V lost 0 bases, J lost 0 bases, and 5 bases stayed unmatched. Per the germline V gene, CDR1 is SGHRS and CDR2 is YFSETQ. The CDR3 has 16 residues. The CDR3 reads CASSLVAGGPSYEQYF. Here the CDR3 DNA reads TGCGCCAGCAGCTTGGTGGCAGGGGGCCCCTCCTACGAGCAGTACTTC.